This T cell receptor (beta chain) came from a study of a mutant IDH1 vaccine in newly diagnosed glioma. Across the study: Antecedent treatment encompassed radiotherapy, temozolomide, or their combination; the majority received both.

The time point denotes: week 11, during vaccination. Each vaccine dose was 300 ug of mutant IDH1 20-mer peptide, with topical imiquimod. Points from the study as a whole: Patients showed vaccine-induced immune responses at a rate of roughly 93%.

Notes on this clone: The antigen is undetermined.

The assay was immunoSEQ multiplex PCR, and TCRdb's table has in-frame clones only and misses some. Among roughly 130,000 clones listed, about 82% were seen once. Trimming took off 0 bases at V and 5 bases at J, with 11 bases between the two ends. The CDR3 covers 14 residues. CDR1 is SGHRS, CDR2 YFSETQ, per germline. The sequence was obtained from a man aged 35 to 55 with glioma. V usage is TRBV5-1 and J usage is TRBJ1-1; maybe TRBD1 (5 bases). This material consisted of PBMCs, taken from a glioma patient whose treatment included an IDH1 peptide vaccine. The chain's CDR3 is CASSLEAGRTEAFF. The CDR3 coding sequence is TGCGCCAGCAGCTTGGAGGCAGGGAGGACTGAAGCTTTCTTT.